This TCR beta chain was identified during a study of beta chain features in type 1 diabetes. Germline V gene sequence: CDR1 SGHKS, CDR2 YYEKEE (reference sequence). The CDR3 is 17 amino acids. V was cut by 1 base and J by 1 base, with 14 bases left in between. This clone was observed a few times. Its antigen remains unknown. The study reverse transcribed the entire isolated RNA, so it sequenced expressed TCRB transcripts. Sequenced by immunoSEQ multiplex PCR; TCRdb stores in-frame clones only, minus some. The table lists fewer than 900,000 clones, under 20% of them singletons, with 0.02% to 0.025% in the top ten. Stem cell-like memory, regulatory, central memory and naive CD4+ cells were sorted via CD45RO/CCR7/CD25/CD127/CD95/CD27. Study-level results: For Type 1 diabetes patients, all four CD4+ subsets carried TCRB CDR3s that were moderately but significantly shorter. These data did not resolve whether HLA type affects TCRB rearrangement. Any PCR bias toward short templates would affect both groups alike.

The V call is TRBV5-5, the J call TRBJ2-2; D not resolved. The sequence was obtained from a woman under 30 in good health. The sequenced material came from naive CD4+ T cells from blood. DNA for the CDR3: TGTGCCAGCAGCTTGAGATCGGTCCCGGGGAACACCGGGGAGCTGTTTTTT. Translation gives CASSLRSVPGNTGELFF.